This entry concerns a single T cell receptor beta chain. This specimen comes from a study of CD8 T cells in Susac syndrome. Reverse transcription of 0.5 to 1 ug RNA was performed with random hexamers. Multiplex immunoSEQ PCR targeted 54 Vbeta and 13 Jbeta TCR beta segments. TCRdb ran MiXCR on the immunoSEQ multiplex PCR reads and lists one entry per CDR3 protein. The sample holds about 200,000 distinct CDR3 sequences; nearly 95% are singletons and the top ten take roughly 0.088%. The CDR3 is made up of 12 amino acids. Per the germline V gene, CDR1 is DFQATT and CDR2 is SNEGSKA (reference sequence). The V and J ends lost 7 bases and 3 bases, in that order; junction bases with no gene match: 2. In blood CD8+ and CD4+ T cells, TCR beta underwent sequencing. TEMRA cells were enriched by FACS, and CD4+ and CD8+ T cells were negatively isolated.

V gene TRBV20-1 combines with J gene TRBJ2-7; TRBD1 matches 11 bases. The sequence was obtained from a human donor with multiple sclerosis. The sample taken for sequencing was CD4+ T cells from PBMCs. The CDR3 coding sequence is TGCAGTGGGGGGACAGGGGGCTACGAGCAGTACTTC. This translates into CSGGTGGYEQYF.